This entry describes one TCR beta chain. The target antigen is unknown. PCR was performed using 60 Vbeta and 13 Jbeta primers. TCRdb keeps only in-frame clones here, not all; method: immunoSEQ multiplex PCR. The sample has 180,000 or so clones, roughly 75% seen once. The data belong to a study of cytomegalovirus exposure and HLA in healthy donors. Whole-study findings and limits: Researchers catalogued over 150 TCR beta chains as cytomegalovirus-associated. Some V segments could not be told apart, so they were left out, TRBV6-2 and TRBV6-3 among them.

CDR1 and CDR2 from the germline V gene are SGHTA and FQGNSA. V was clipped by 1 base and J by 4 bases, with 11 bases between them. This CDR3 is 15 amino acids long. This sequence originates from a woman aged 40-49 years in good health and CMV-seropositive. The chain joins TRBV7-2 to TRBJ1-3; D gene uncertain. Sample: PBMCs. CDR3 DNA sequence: TGTGCCAGCAGCTTAGGAGGGTCCGGAGGAAACACCATATATTTT. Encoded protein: CASSLGGSGGNTIYF.